The 30 T cell receptor beta chains below all came from one sample that was sequenced in a study of tumor and adjacent non-tumor tissue in lung cancer. The library came from three nested PCR rounds adapted from ARM-PCR protocols. TCRdb itself ran the multiplex PCR reads through MiXCR, one entry per CDR3 protein. The sample has about 93,000 distinct CDR3 sequences; 67% are singletons. RNA was extracted from bulk tissue without any cell sorting. The specimen sequenced was lung tumor tissue. These receptor sequences come from a man between 60 and 75 years old with non-small cell lung cancer.

The chain recombines TRBV12-3 or TRBV12-4 with TRBJ1-5, with a possible D match to TRBD1 (6 bases). The CDR3 loop spans 13 amino acids. The CDR3 DNA reads as TGTGCTAGCGCGACAGGCTTCAATCAGCCCCAGCATTTT. This encodes CASATGFNQPQHF.

This clonotype was observed a single time. At one boundary the junction diverges from the germline segment, which might be a read error. The chain carries TRBV29-1 and TRBJ2-1, with D possibly matching TRBD1 (5 bases). The germline V gene encodes CDR1 SQVTM and CDR2 ANQGSEA. The CDR3 is made up of 10 amino acids. The CDR3 is CSVVDNELLF. CDR3 DNA: TGCAGCGTCGTGGACAATGAGCTGTTATTC.

As regards this clonotype: The junction and the germline gene differ at one end; a read error may be behind it. The DNA for the CDR3 is TGTGCCCAGCCCCCGTGTCGCGAACACCGGGGAGCTGTTTTT. It encodes CAQPPCREHRGAVF. V gene TRBV11-2 combines with J gene TRBJ2-2; D possibly corresponds to TRBD2 (5 bases). CDR3 length: 14 residues. Per germline, CDR1 SGHAT and CDR2 FQNNGV.

A remark on this clonotype: The CDR3 does not end in the conserved phenylalanine or tryptophan, so this is likely a read error. The DNA is omitted, as the CDR3 cannot be located on it reliably, and the CDR3 follows TCRdb's listing. This chain links TRBV11-2 with TRBJ2-7; TRBD2 is the table's D call and was not checked against the DNA. The CDR3 is 19 residues long, ends included. CDR1 is SGHAT and CDR2 is FQNNGV in the germline V gene. CDR3: CASSLDFLAGQKWGVEEYL.

Comments on this clonotype: The junction departs from germline at one end; a sequencing error may be responsible. The chain links TRBV5-4 to TRBJ2-7; D possibly corresponds to TRBD1 (5 bases). The CDR3 extends over 13 amino acids. CDR1 and CDR2 (germline): SGHNT, YYREEE (reference sequence). The CDR3 bases are TGTGCCAGCAGTTTGGGGCAGGATACCGAGCAGTACTTC. This translates into CASSLGQDTEQYF.

In regard to this clonotype: It may be a read error: a sequence one base away is much more abundant. CDR3 DNA sequence: TGTGCCATCAGTCTTCCCAACTCTAGGGATTGGTTCTTC. The encoded protein is CAISLPNSRDWFF. The rearrangement uses TRBV28 and TRBJ2-1; D unclear. Germline V gene sequence: CDR1 MDHEN, CDR2 SYDVKM. The CDR3 covers 13 residues.

Remarks on this clonotype: One junction end does not reproduce the germline sequence, and a read error may be involved. V usage is TRBV5-4 and J usage is TRBJ2-3, with TRBD2 matching over 11 bases. CDR1 and CDR2 (germline): SGHNT, YYREEE (reference sequence). The CDR3 consists of 15 residues. The CDR3 coding sequence is TGTGCCAGCAGCGACGGACTAGCGGGTACAGAAACGCAGAATTTT. The encoded protein is CASSDGLAGTETQNF.

Comment on this clonotype: Germline is not matched at one junction end, which may reflect a read error. This chain uses TRBV6-5 with TRBJ1-6; the D is unclear. Germline lookup yields CDR1 MNHEY and CDR2 SVGAGI. The CDR3 totals 16 residues. The DNA for the CDR3 is TGTGTCAGCAGTTACTCGGGGAGGACCGGCAATTCATCCCTCCACTTT. Residues: CVSSYSGRTGNSSLHF.

As to this clonotype: Germline and junction disagree at one end, which may indicate a read error. The chain links TRBV4-2 to TRBJ2-4; TRBD2 aligns across 7 bases. From germline, CDR1 is LGHNA and CDR2 YNFKEQ. The CDR3 is 19 residues long. CDR3 amino acids: CASCQAHASGSLAKNIQYF. The CDR3 nucleotides read TGTGCCAGCTGCCAAGCTCATGCTAGCGGATCGTTAGCCAAAAACATTCAGTACTTC.

The chain uses TRBV29-1 and TRBJ2-3; weak D call: TRBD1 (6 bases). The last part of the DNA fits TRBJ1-5 better; the J call may be wrong. Germline lookup yields CDR1 SQVTM and CDR2 ANQGSEA. The CDR3 consists of 15 residues. The CDR3 loop reads CSVRSGTRSSDTQHF. Written as DNA, the CDR3 is TGCAGCGTTAGATCCGGGACAAGGTCCTCAGATACGCAGCATTTT.

To note about this clonotype: The germline gene is not matched at one end of the junction; a read error may be the cause. This chain links TRBV20-1 with TRBJ2-1; D may be TRBD1 or TRBD2 (5 bases each). This CDR3 is 11 amino acids long. Germline V gene data show CDR1 as DFQATT and CDR2 as SNEGSKA (reference sequence). The CDR3 protein is CSAGEYKEQFF. CDR3 nucleotides: TGCAGTGCGGGGGAATACAAAGAGCAGTTCTTC.

As concerns this clonotype: Given a much more abundant clone one base away, this may be a read error. This chain uses TRBV4-3 with TRBJ2-3, with 8 bases lining up with TRBD2. The ends lost 0 bases at V and 1 base at J; junction bases unmatched: 15. The CDR3 extends over 20 amino acids. CDR1 and CDR2 from the germline V gene are LGHNA and YSLEER. The CDR3 DNA reads as TGCGCCAGCAGCCAAGATCTAACGGGAGGGCAGGGCTGGGGCACAGATACGCAGTATTTT. Residues: CASSQDLTGGQGWGTDTQYF.

As for this clonotype: A much larger clone sits a single nucleotide away, making a read error possible. Since the CDR3 does not end with the conserved phenylalanine or tryptophan, this likely comes from a read error. This chain links TRBV6-6 with TRBJ2-7; the D is unclear. CDR3 length equals 12 residues. V lost 8 bases to trimming and J lost 2 bases, with 10 bases between them. Germline CDR1 MNHNY, CDR2 SVGAGI (reference sequence). Here the CDR3 DNA reads TGTGCCAGCGGATCATTACCCTACGAGCAGTACCTC. Translation gives CASGSLPYEQYL.

Comment on this clonotype: The junction departs from the called germline gene at one end, perhaps through a read error. The chain has TRBV29-1 and TRBJ2-1, with a tentative D call TRBD1 (6 bases). The CDR3 contains 14 residues. Germline loops: CDR1 SQVTM, CDR2 ANQGSEA. CDR3 region: CSVPQGIAYNEQLF. The CDR3 DNA is TGCAGCGTCCCCCAGGGGATAGCTTACAATGAACAGCTCTTC.

Note on this clonotype: Germline and junction disagree at one end, which may indicate a read error. The chain employs TRBV20-1 and TRBJ1-2; possibly TRBD1 for D (5 bases). The germline gives CDR1 DFQATT, CDR2 SNEGSKA (reference sequence). The CDR3 sequence is 14 residues long. In DNA, the CDR3 is TGCAATGCTACTAGGCAGGGAACATCCTATGGCTACACCTTC. The encoded protein is CNATRQGTSYGYTF.

This clonotype has only a few counts. The J gene is TRBJ1-2, the V gene TRBV5-4; D is perhaps TRBD1 (5 bases). V was trimmed by 4 bases and J by 5 bases, leaving 18 bases between them. Germline V gene sequence: CDR1 SGHNT, CDR2 YYREEE (reference sequence). The CDR3 is 15 amino acids. CDR3 in amino acids: CASSGATGIGYGYTF. The CDR3 nucleotides read TGTGCCAGCAGCGGGGCCACCGGGATCGGATATGGCTACACCTTC.

This sequence joins TRBV19 and TRBJ1-2; D is perhaps TRBD1 (5 bases). Germline lookup yields CDR1 LNHDA and CDR2 SQIVND (reference sequence). CDR3 length: 11 residues. With 7 bases removed from V and 8 bases from J, the gap between germline ends came to 11 bases. CDR3 loop: CASNGGDGYTF. In nucleotides, the CDR3 is TGTGCCAGTAATGGGGGGGACGGCTACACCTTC.

In the case of this clonotype: A read error may produce the germline difference seen at one junction end. This CDR3 reads CASSQHGSGANALTF. DNA for the CDR3: TGTGCAAGCAGCCAACATGGTTCTGGGGCCAACGCCCTGACTTTC. V usage is TRBV11-3 and J usage is TRBJ2-6, with D possibly TRBD1 on 5 matching bases. CDR3 size: 15 residues. In germline, CDR1 is SGHNT, CDR2 YENEEA.

Concerning this clonotype itself: The missing conserved phenylalanine or tryptophan at the end of this CDR3 makes a read error likely. This chain uses TRBV4-3 with TRBJ2-6; D is perhaps TRBD1 (6 bases). V dropped 5 bases and J dropped 0 bases, with 23 bases sitting between them. CDR1 LGHNA and CDR2 YSLEER come from the germline V gene. This CDR3 contains 20 residues. The CDR3 bases are TGCGCCAGCAGCAAAACGGGTGGGGCAGGGGCTGTCTCTGGGGCCAACGTCCTGACTTCG. Encoded protein: CASSKTGGAGAVSGANVLTS.

This clonotype has just a few counts. Possible read error: a much larger clone is one base away. In nucleotides, the CDR3 is TGTGCCAGCAGTCCAGGGTCGGCCCCGGTGGGGCAGTACTTC. Translated: CASSPGSAPVGQYF. The rearrangement uses TRBV6-1 and TRBJ2-7; the D gene is possibly TRBD1 (5 bases). The CDR3 has 14 amino acids. The germline V gene encodes CDR1 MNHNS and CDR2 SASEGT. V gave up 5 bases and J gave up 9 bases, with 20 bases separating them.

As concerns this clonotype: Germline is not matched at one junction end, which may reflect a read error. The rearrangement uses TRBV29-1 and TRBJ2-7; D is unresolved. The CDR3 is 12 amino acids. Germline loops: CDR1 SQVTM, CDR2 ANQGSEA. CDR3 nucleotides: TGCAGCGTTGTTACAGAGTCCTACAAGCAGTACTTC. As protein: CSVVTESYKQYF.

As regards this clonotype: A much larger clone lies a single base off, so this may be a read error. The gene calls are TRBV10-1 and TRBJ2-1; 7 positions agree with TRBD1. The V gene's germline CDR1 is WNHNN and CDR2 SYGVQD (reference sequence). V dropped 5 bases and J dropped 9; count of bases not matched to a gene: 16. The CDR3 has 16 residues. For the CDR3, the DNA is TGCGCCAGCAGTAAGGGGGCAGGGGCCCCCTACGGTGAGCAGTTCTTC. Amino acids: CASSKGAGAPYGEQFF.

This clonotype came up many times. The genes are TRBV6-6 and TRBJ2-7, with D perhaps TRBD1 (6 bases). The V gene's germline CDR1 is MNHNY and CDR2 SVGAGI (reference sequence). CDR3 length: 15 residues. V was pared by 2 bases and J by 2 bases, with 13 bases between. In DNA, the CDR3 is TGTGCCAGCAGTTACCGACAGGACCCAACCTACGAGCAGTACTTC. Translating gives CASSYRQDPTYEQYF.

Worth noting for this clonotype: A junction boundary mismatches the germline segment, possibly from a read error. The V call is TRBV6-6, the J call TRBJ2-7; D might be TRBD1 (6 bases). This CDR3 has 17 amino acids. Germline V CDR1 and CDR2: MNHNY, SVGAGI (reference sequence). The CDR3 spells CASSYSAQGHAPYEQYF. CDR3 sequence (DNA): TGTGCCAGCAGCTACTCCGCGCAGGGACATGCCCCCTACGAGCAGTACTTC.

As for this clonotype: This clone may be a read error of a much larger clone one base away. The rearrangement links TRBV20-1 to TRBJ2-7, with 9 bases fitting TRBD2. The CDR3 length is 15 residues. CDR1 and CDR2 from the germline V gene are DFQATT and SNEGSKA (reference sequence). V lost 4 bases and J lost 4; bases outside the gene matches: 11. For the CDR3, the DNA is TGCAGTGCTATGAGGGCTAGCGGGATCCGGTACGAGCAGTACTTC. This codes for CSAMRASGIRYEQYF.

Worth noting for this clonotype: A read error is possible here, since a much larger clone lies one base away. V gene TRBV28 combines with J gene TRBJ2-7; TRBD1 matches at 7 bases. The CDR3 length is 15 residues. Germline assignment: CDR1 MDHEN and CDR2 SYDVKM. The DNA of the CDR3 is TGTGTCAGCAGTTTATACAGGGGAAGGTCCTACGAGCAGTACTTC. As protein: CVSSLYRGRSYEQYF.

A remark on this clonotype: A single base separates this from a much larger clone, so it may be a read error. The rearrangement uses TRBV5-1 and TRBJ1-2; D perhaps matches TRBD1 (5 bases). Germline loops: CDR1 SGHRS, CDR2 YFSETQ. This CDR3 is built from 13 residues. Trimming pared 6 bases from V and 1 base from J, leaving 10 bases between. The CDR3 DNA follows: TGCGCCAGCAACCGAGACAGTAACTATGGCTACACCTTC. As protein: CASNRDSNYGYTF.

On this clonotype: Germline and junction disagree at one end, which may indicate a read error. The V and J genes are TRBV11-2 and TRBJ1-2; D ambiguous. The CDR3 is made up of 13 amino acids. Germline CDR1 reads SGHAT; CDR2 reads FQNNGV. The CDR3 loop is CTSSSLRKTGYTF. In DNA form, the CDR3 reads TGTACCAGCAGCTCGTTGAGAAAAACAGGCTACACCTTC. Combining the CDR3 with reference TRBV11-2 and TRBJ1-2 gives the whole variable domain EAGVAQSPRYKIIEKRQSVAFWCNPISGHATLYWYQQILGQGPKLLIQFQNNGVVDDSQLPKDRFSAERLKGVDSTLKIQPAKLEDSAVYLCTSSSLRKTGYTFGSGTRLTVV.

This clonotype was detected once. A single base separates this from a much larger clone, so it may be a read error. V and J are TRBV20-1 and TRBJ2-3; D not resolved. The V gene lost 0 bases and the J gene lost 5 bases, with 12 bases spanning the gap. The V gene's germline CDR1 is DFQATT and CDR2 SNEGSKA (reference sequence). This CDR3 spans 14 amino acids. The DNA of the CDR3 is TGCAGTGCTAGAGATGCCACCAACATAGATACGCAGTATTTT. Translating it yields CSARDATNIDTQYF.

This clonotype was observed a single time. A much more abundant neighbour one base away suggests this may be a read error. This chain joins TRBV7-9 and TRBJ1-6, with D hard to call. Germline CDR1 is SEHNR and CDR2 is FQNEAQ (reference sequence). This CDR3 is 14 amino acids long. In DNA form, the CDR3 reads TGTGCCAGCAGTCACTCGGGTGGTAATTCAGCCCTCCACTTT. It specifies CASSHSGGNSALHF.